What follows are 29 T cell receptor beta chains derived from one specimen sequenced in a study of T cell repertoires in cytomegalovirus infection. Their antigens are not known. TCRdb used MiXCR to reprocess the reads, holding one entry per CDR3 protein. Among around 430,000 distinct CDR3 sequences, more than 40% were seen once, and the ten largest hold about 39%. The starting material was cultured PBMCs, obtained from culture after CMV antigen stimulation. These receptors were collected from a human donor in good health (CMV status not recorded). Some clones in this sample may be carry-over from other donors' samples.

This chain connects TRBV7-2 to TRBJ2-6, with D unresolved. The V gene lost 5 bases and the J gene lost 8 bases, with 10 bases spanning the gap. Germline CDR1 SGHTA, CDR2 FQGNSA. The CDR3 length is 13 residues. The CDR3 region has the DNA TGTGCCAGCAGCCCCCGGGTCCCCAACGTCCTGACTTTC. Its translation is CASSPRVPNVLTF.

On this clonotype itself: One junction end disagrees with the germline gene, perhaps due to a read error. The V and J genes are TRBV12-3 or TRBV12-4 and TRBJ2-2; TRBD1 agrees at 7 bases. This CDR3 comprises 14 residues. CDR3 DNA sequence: TGTGCCATCAGTCCAGACAGGGTCACCGGGGAGCTGTTTTTT. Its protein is CAISPDRVTGELFF.

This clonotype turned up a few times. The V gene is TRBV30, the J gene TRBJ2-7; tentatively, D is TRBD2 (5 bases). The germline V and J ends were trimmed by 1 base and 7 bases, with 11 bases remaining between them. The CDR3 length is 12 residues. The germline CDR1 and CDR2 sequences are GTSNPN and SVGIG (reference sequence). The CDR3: CAWSGLSSEQYF. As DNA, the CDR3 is TGTGCCTGGAGTGGACTATCCAGTGAGCAGTACTTC.

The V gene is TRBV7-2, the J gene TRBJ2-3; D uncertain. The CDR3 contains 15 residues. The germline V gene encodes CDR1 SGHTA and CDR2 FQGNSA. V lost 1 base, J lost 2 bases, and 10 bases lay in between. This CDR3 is CASSLGGTNTDTQYF. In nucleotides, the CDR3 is TGTGCCAGCAGCTTAGGAGGCACGAACACAGATACGCAGTATTTT.

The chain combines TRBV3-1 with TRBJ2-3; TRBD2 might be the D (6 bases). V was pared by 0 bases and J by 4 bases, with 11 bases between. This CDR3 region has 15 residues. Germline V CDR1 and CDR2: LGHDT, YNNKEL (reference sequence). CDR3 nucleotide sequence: TGTGCCAGCAGCCAAGATTGGACTATTTCAGATACGCAGTATTTT. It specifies CASSQDWTISDTQYF.

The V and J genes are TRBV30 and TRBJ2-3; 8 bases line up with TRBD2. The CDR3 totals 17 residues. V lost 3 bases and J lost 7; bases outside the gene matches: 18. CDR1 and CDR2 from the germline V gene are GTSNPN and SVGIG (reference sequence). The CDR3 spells CAWSSTTSGGRRHTQYF. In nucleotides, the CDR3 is TGTGCCTGGAGCTCTACCACTAGTGGCGGGAGGCGACATACGCAGTATTTT. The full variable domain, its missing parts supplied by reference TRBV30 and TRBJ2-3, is SQTIHQWPATLVQPVGSPLSLECTVEGTSNPNLYWYRQAAGRGLQLLFYSVGIGQISSEVPQNLSASRPQDRQFILSSKKLLLSDSGFYLCAWSSTTSGGRRHTQYFGPGTRLTVL.

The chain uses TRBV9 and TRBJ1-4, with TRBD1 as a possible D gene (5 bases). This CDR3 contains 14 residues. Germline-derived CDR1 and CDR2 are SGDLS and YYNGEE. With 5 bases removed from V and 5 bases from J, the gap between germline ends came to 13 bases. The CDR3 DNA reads TGTGCCAGCAGTATCGGGGGGACCAATGAAAAACTGTTTTTT. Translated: CASSIGGTNEKLFF.

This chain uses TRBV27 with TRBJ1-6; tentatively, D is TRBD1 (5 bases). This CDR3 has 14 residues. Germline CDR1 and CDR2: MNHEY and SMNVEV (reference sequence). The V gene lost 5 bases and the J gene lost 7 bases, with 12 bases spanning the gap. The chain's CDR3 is CASSPSSGNSPLHF. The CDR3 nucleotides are TGTGCCAGCAGTCCGTCCTCAGGGAATTCACCCCTCCACTTT.

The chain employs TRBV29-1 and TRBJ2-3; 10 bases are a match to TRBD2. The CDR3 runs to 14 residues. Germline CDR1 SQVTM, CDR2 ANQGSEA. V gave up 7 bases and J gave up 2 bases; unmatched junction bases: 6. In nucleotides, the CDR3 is TGCAGCGAACTAGCGGGGACCTCCACAGATACGCAGTATTTT. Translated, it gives CSELAGTSTDTQYF.

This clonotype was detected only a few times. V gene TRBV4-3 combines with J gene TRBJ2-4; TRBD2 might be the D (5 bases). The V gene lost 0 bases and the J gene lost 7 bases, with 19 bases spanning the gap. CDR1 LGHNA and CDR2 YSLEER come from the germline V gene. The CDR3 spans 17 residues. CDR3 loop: CASSQEWESTSSNIQYF. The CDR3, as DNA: TGCGCCAGCAGCCAAGAATGGGAGAGCACGAGCTCGAACATTCAGTACTTC.

The CDR3 DNA reads as TGCAGTGCTCCTCCAGGACAGGGGAAGGAAGTGGATGGCTACACCTTC. Residues: CSAPPGQGKEVDGYTF. The rearrangement links TRBV20-1 to TRBJ1-2, with 9 bases identical to TRBD1. The CDR3 loop spans 16 amino acids. With 5 bases clipped from V and 6 bases from J, the junction kept 16 bases outside the gene matches. Germline V gene sequence: CDR1 DFQATT, CDR2 SNEGSKA (reference sequence).

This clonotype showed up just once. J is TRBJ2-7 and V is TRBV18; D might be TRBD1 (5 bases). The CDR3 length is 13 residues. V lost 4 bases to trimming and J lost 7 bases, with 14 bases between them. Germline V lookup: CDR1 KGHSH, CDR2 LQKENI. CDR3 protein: CASSQGNRWEQYF. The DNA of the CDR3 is TGTGCCAGCTCACAGGGGAATCGGTGGGAGCAGTACTTC.

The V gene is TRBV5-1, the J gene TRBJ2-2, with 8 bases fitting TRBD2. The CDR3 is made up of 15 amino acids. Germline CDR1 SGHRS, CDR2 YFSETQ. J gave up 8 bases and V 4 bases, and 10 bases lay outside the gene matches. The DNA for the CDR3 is TGCGCCAGCAGCGAAGGGAGCGGGAGTCGTGGGGAGCTGTTTTTT. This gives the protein CASSEGSGSRGELFF.

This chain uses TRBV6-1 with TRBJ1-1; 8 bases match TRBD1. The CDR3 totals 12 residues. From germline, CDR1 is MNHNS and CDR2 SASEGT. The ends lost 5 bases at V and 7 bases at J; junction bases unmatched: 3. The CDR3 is CASSKTGVEAFF. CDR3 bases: TGTGCCAGCAGTAAGACAGGGGTTGAAGCTTTCTTT.

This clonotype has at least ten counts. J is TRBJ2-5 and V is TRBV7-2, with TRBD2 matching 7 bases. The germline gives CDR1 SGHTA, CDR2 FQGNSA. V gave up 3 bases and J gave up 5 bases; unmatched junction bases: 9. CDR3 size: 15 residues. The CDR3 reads CASSLGGAVGETQYF. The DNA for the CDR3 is TGTGCCAGCAGCTTGGGAGGGGCAGTGGGTGAGACCCAGTACTTC.

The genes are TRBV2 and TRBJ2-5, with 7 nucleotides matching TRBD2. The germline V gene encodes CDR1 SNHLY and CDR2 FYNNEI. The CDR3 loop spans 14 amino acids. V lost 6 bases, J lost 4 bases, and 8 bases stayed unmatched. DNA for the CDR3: TGTGCCAGCAGCCGGGACTACGGCGGAGAGACCCAGTACTTC. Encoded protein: CASSRDYGGETQYF.

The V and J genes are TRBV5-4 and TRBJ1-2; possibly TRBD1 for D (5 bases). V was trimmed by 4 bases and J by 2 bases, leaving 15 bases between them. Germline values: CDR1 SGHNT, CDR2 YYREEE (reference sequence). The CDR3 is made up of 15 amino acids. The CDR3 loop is CASSPGPNGNYGYTF. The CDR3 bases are TGTGCCAGCAGCCCGGGACCGAATGGAAACTATGGCTACACCTTC.

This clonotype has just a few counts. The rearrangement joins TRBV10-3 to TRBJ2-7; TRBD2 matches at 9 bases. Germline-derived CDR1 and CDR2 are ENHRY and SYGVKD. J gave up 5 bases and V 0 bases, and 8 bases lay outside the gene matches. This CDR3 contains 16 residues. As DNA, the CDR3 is TGTGCCATCAGTGAGTCCAGAGCGGGGGGTACCCACGAGCAGTACTTC. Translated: CAISESRAGGTHEQYF.

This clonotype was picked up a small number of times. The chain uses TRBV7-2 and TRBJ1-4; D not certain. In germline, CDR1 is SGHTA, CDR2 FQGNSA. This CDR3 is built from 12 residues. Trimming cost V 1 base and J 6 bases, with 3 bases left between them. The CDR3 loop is CASSLEYEKLFF. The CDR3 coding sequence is TGTGCCAGCAGCTTAGAATATGAAAAACTGTTTTTT.

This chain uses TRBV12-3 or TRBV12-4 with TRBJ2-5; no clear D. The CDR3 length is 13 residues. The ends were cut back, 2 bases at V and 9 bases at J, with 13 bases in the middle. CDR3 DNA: TGTGCCAGCAGTTTAACGACGACCCCCCCCCAGTACTTC. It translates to CASSLTTTPPQYF.

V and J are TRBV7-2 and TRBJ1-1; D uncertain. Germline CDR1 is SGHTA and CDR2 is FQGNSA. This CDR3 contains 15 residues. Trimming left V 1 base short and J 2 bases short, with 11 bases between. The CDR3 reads CASSLVRGGNTEAFF. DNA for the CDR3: TGTGCCAGCAGCTTAGTTCGGGGAGGAAACACTGAAGCTTTCTTT.

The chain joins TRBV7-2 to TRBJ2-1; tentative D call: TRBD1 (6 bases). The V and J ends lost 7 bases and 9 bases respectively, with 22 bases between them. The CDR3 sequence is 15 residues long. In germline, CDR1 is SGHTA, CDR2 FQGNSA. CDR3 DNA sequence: TGTGCCAGCACCCCTAGGGGGTTCGGCGGATCTGAGCAGTTCTTC. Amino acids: CASTPRGFGGSEQFF.

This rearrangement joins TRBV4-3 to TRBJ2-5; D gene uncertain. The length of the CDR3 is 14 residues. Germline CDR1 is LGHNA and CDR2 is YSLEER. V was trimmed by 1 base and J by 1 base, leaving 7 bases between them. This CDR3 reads CASSQVLLQETQYF. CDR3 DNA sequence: TGCGCCAGCAGCCAAGTCTTACTCCAAGAGACCCAGTACTTC.

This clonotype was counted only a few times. The CDR3 reads CASSSGLNSYEQYF. CDR3 DNA: TGTGCCAGCAGCTCAGGACTTAACTCCTACGAGCAGTACTTC. The V and J genes are TRBV7-9 and TRBJ2-7, with D maybe TRBD2 (5 bases). Germline assignment: CDR1 SEHNR and CDR2 FQNEAQ (reference sequence). Trimming cost V 4 bases and J 0 bases, with 10 bases left between them. This CDR3 is 14 amino acids long.

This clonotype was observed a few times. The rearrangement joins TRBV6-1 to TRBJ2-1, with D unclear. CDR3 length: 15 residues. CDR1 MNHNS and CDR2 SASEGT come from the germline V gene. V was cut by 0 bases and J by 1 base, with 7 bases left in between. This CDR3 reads CASSEAMDSYNEQFF. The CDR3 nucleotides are TGTGCCAGCAGTGAAGCGATGGATTCCTACAATGAGCAGTTCTTC.

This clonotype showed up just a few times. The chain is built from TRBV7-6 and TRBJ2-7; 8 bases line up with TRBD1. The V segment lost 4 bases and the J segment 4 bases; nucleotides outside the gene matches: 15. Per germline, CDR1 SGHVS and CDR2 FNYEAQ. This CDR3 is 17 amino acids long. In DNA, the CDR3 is TGTGCCAGCAGCTCCGGACCTGGCAGGGGGCAAGGGTACGAGCAGTACTTC. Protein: CASSSGPGRGQGYEQYF.

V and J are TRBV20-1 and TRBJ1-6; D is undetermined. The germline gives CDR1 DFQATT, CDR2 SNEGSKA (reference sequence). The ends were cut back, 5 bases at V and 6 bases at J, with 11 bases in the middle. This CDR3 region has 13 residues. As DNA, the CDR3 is TGCAGTGCTCGGAGCAGGCGTAATTCACCCCTCCACTTT. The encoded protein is CSARSRRNSPLHF.

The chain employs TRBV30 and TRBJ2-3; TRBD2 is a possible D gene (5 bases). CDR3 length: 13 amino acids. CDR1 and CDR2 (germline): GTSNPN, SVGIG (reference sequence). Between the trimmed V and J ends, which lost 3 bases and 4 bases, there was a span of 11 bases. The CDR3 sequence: CAWSGLAADTQYF. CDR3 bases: TGTGCCTGGAGCGGCCTAGCCGCAGATACGCAGTATTTT. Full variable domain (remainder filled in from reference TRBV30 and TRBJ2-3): SQTIHQWPATLVQPVGSPLSLECTVEGTSNPNLYWYRQAAGRGLQLLFYSVGIGQISSEVPQNLSASRPQDRQFILSSKKLLLSDSGFYLCAWSGLAADTQYFGPGTRLTVL.

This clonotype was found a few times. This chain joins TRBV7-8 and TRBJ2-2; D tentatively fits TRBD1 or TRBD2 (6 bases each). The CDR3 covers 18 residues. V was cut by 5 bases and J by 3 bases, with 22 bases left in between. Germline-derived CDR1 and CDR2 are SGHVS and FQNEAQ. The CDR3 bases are TGTGCCAGCAGCCTCAGTAGACGGGGGCGGTTGGACACCGGGGAGCTGTTTTTT. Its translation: CASSLSRRGRLDTGELFF.